This is a list of T cell receptor beta chains from one sample in a study of control samples from healthy donors and cancer patients. Libraries were prepared by immunoSEQ multiplex PCR; TCRdb keeps only in-frame clonotypes and omits some of them. This table holds roughly 60,000 clones, about 95% found once. Source material: blood. Receptor source: a man aged 25-40 years in good health. Each CDR3 is given with its conserved first and last residue. D genes are given only for firm matches. Not every row has a clone size; where given, it reads once, few, many or a size class.

d_gene	v_gene	j_gene	abundance	CDR3nt	CDR3aa
TRBD2	TRBV18	TRBJ2-7	-	TGTGCCAGCTCACCTCCGGGACTAGGACTATCCTACGAGCAGTACTTC	CASSPPGLGLSYEQYF
TRBD1	TRBV6-6	TRBJ2-5	once	TGTGCCAGCAGTGCCCGCGGGACAGGCGTCCAAGAGACCCAGTACTTC	CASSARGTGVQETQYF
-	TRBV9	TRBJ2-7	-	TGTGCCAGCAGCGTAGGCACAGGGGACTTCTACGAGCAGTACTTT	CASSVGTGDFYEQYF
-	TRBV27	TRBJ1-2	-	TGTGCCAGCAGCCCGTTTACCCTAGGTCTCCGCTACAGTGGGGACTATGGCTACACCTTC	CASSPFTLGLRYSGDYGYTF
-	TRBV29-1	TRBJ1-2	-	TGCAGCGTTGAAGATCGCAGGGAGGGGTATGGCTACACCTTC	CSVEDRREGYGYTF
TRBD2	TRBV30	TRBJ2-1	-	TGTGCCTGGAGTATTCTAGCGGGGATGAAATACAATGAGCAGTTCTTC	CAWSILAGMKYNEQFF
-	TRBV20-1	TRBJ1-1	-	TGCAGTGTCCCGGGAGCTTTCTTT	CSVPGAFF
-	TRBV9	TRBJ1-3	-	TGTGCCAGCAGCGTAGATGGGCGGCCCTCGTCTGGAAACACCATATATTTT	CASSVDGRPSSGNTIYF
-	TRBV5-6	TRBJ2-7	-	TGTGCCAGCAGCTTTTTACGAGGGGGGGTTTACGAGCAGTACTTC	CASSFLRGGVYEQYF
TRBD2	TRBV5-1	TRBJ2-1	-	TGCGCCAGCAGCTCCAATGGGCTAGCGGGGTTCAATGAGCAGTTCTTC	CASSSNGLAGFNEQFF
-	TRBV16	TRBJ1-1	-	TGTGCCAGCGGCCGAGGGGGTGGGGACACTGAAGCTTTCTTT	CASGRGGGDTEAFF
-	TRBV6-2/TRBV6-3	TRBJ1-3	-	TGTGCCAGCAGTTACTCCGGGACTCCTGGAAACACCATATATTTT	CASSYSGTPGNTIYF
-	TRBV7-2	TRBJ2-5	-	TGTGCCAGCAGGGCCGGGGAGACCCAGTACTTC	CASRAGETQYF
-	TRBV21-1	TRBJ2-7	-	TGTGCCAGCAGCAACGACTCCCGGAAGGCCTACGAGCAGTACTTC	CASSNDSRKAYEQYF
-	TRBV30	TRBJ1-1	-	TGTGCCTGGAGCGTGGGTCTCTCGCTGAACACTGAAGCTTTCTTT	CAWSVGLSLNTEAFF
-	TRBV18	TRBJ1-1	-	TGTGCCAGCTCCCCAGTCCGGGACCCTAACACTGAAGCTTTCTTT	CASSPVRDPNTEAFF
-	TRBV9	TRBJ2-1	-	TGTGCCAGCAGCGTAGTATCCGGTCTTGGCCTATACAATGAGCAGTTCTTC	CASSVVSGLGLYNEQFF
-	TRBV19	TRBJ1-1	-	TGTGCCAGTAGTTCGGGGGGGACTGAAGCTTTCTTT	CASSSGGTEAFF
-	TRBV11-2	TRBJ2-1	-	TGTGCCAGCAGCTTAGAGGATTACAATGAGCAGTTCTTC	CASSLEDYNEQFF
TRBD2	TRBV27	TRBJ2-1	-	TGTGCCAGCAGTCCTCCCCGGGGACTAGCGGGGTACAATGAGCAGTTCTTC	CASSPPRGLAGYNEQFF
-	TRBV6-6	TRBJ1-4	-	TGTGCCAGCAGTTCCGGACAGTCCGGAAAACTGTTTTTT	CASSSGQSGKLFF
-	TRBV9	TRBJ2-1	-	TGTGCCAGCAGCGTATCTGTTAGGGACGGTGAGCAGTTCTTC	CASSVSVRDGEQFF
TRBD1	TRBV7-3	TRBJ2-1	-	TGTGCCAGCAGCCCAGCAGGGGGCCCTCACAATGAGCAGTTCTTC	CASSPAGGPHNEQFF
TRBD1	TRBV5-4	TRBJ1-1	-	TGTGCCAGCAGCTTGGACCAGACAGGGAAGAACACTGAAGCTTTCTTT	CASSLDQTGKNTEAFF